The 15 T cell receptor beta chains given below trace back to one sample, sequenced in a study of T-cell memory formation after mild COVID-19 (dated by TCRdb to about 2021). Library prep was done by 5' RACE. The sequencer was an Illumina NovaSeq 6000. Clones were called with MiXCR by TCRdb after fastp trimmed the public reads at Q25, and only in-frame beta chains were retained. Every entry covers one CDR3 protein and lists the most common genes and DNA from its rows. Here the sample has 350,000 to 500,000 distinct CDR3 sequences; 20% to 30% occur a single time. The ten largest clonotypes hold roughly 14% of the sample. The sample was PBMCs or a T cell subset sorted from them (not recorded which). The receptors here all came from an adult woman who had mild COVID-19 (a few samples of this study predate the infection). The sample titles of this study are shuffled in the database, so cell type and time point are left out; the donor was told from shared clones.

This chain connects TRBV20-1 to TRBJ2-7, with TRBD1 matching over 8 bases. The CDR3 spans 12 residues. V was pared by 5 bases and J by 4 bases, with 4 bases of the junction left unmatched. Germline V gives CDR1 DFQATT, CDR2 SNEGSKA (reference sequence). CDR3: CSACGQGYEQYF. As DNA, the CDR3 is TGCAGTGCTTGTGGACAGGGATACGAGCAGTACTTC.

This clonotype has at least ten counts. The genes are TRBV15 and TRBJ2-2; the D gene is possibly TRBD1 (6 bases). CDR3 length: 13 amino acids. Between the trimmed V and J ends, which lost 8 bases and 5 bases, there was a span of 12 bases. Germline V gene lookup returns CDR1 LNHNV and CDR2 YYDKDF (reference sequence). Here the CDR3 reads CATSGVVTGELFF. The CDR3 DNA sequence: TGTGCCACCTCAGGGGTTGTGACCGGGGAGCTGTTTTTT. The complete variable domain, with remaining parts taken from reference TRBV15 and TRBJ2-2, reads DAMVIQNPRYQVTQFGKPVTLSCSQTLNHNVMYWYQQKSSQAPKLLFHYYDKDFNNEADTPDNFQSRRPNTSFCFLDIRSPGLGDTAMYLCATSGVVTGELFFGEGSRLTVL.

This chain connects TRBV18 to TRBJ1-1; D is unresolved. The CDR3 length is 13 residues. Germline V gene lookup returns CDR1 KGHSH and CDR2 LQKENI. V was trimmed by 1 base and J by 1 base, leaving 4 bases between them. The CDR3 DNA sequence: TGTGCCAGCTCACCACTGGAGAACACTGAAGCTTTCTTT. It codes for CASSPLENTEAFF.

The sample holds one count of this clonotype. The gene calls are TRBV20-1 and TRBJ2-5; D ambiguous. The CDR3 spans 13 residues. Germline loops: CDR1 DFQATT, CDR2 SNEGSKA (reference sequence). Trimming took off 2 bases at V and 2 bases at J, with 9 bases between the two ends. The CDR3 spells CSARQDFQETQYF. DNA for the CDR3: TGCAGTGCTAGACAAGACTTTCAAGAGACCCAGTACTTC.

The chain is built from TRBV11-2 and TRBJ1-1; no definite D call. The germline CDR1 and CDR2 sequences are SGHAT and FQNNGV. Trimming removed 1 base at V and 0 bases at J, with 9 bases between. The CDR3 contains 15 residues. The CDR3 DNA reads TGTGCCAGCAGCTTAGTGGAGAGAATGAACACTGAAGCTTTCTTT. Translating it yields CASSLVERMNTEAFF.

J is TRBJ2-5 and V is TRBV20-1; TRBD2 matches at 7 bases. CDR3 length equals 16 residues. Germline CDR1 DFQATT, CDR2 SNEGSKA (reference sequence). V was clipped by 2 bases and J by 5 bases; unmatched bases: 14. The CDR3 sequence is CSARLNSRGVMETQYF. For the CDR3, the DNA is TGCAGTGCTAGACTTAATAGCCGGGGGGTGATGGAGACCCAGTACTTC.

This clonotype has just a few counts. This chain uses TRBV7-8 with TRBJ1-2; D possibly corresponds to TRBD1 (5 bases). Trimming shortened V by 5 bases and J by 3 bases, and 13 bases separated the two germline ends. The CDR3 sequence is 14 residues long. The germline V gene encodes CDR1 SGHVS and CDR2 FQNEAQ. The DNA for the CDR3 is TGTGCCAGCAGCGTTTTCAGGGTTGACTATGGCTACACCTTC. Its protein product is CASSVFRVDYGYTF. The full variable domain, with the rest looked up from reference TRBV7-8 and TRBJ1-2, is GAGVSQSPRYKVAKRGQDVALRCDPISGHVSLFWYQQALGQGPEFLTYFQNEAQLDKSGLPSDRFFAERPEGSVSTLKIQRTQQEDSAVYLCASSVFRVDYGYTFGSGTRLTVV.

The J gene is TRBJ1-6, the V gene TRBV6-5, with D unresolved. V lost 0 bases to trimming and J lost 10 bases, with 13 bases between them. The V gene's germline CDR1 is MNHEY and CDR2 SVGAGI. The CDR3 has 15 amino acids. DNA for the CDR3: TGTGCCAGCAGTTACTCGACCCAGGCGGAATCACCCCTCCACTTT. As protein: CASSYSTQAESPLHF.

This clonotype was found a few times. The chain is built from TRBV3-1 and TRBJ2-4; maybe TRBD2 (6 bases). The CDR3 consists of 19 residues. Trimming left V 0 bases short and J 0 bases short, with 18 bases between. Germline V gene data show CDR1 as LGHDT and CDR2 as YNNKEL (reference sequence). As DNA, the CDR3 is TGTGCCAGCAGCCAAGATCGCCCGATGGCGGGAAAAGCCAAAAACATTCAGTACTTC. This codes for CASSQDRPMAGKAKNIQYF.

This clonotype was detected only a few times. The chain has TRBV9 and TRBJ1-5, with 7 positions matching TRBD1. Trimming at V came to 3 bases and at J to 6 bases, leaving 3 bases not matched to a gene. This CDR3 has 13 amino acids. Germline V gene lookup returns CDR1 SGDLS and CDR2 YYNGEE. The CDR3 region is CASSGQGGQPQHF. The CDR3 nucleotides read TGTGCCAGCAGCGGACAGGGAGGTCAGCCCCAGCATTTT. Filled out from reference TRBV9 and TRBJ1-5, the complete variable domain reads DSGVTQTPKHLITATGQRVTLRCSPRSGDLSVYWYQQSLDQGLQFLIQYYNGEERAKGNILERFSAQQFPDLHSELNLSSLELGDSALYFCASSGQGGQPQHFGDGTRLSIL.

This clonotype occurred once. At one of its ends the junction is not consistent with the germline gene, which may arise from a read error. The rearrangement links TRBV24-1 to TRBJ2-1; TRBD2 matches at 7 bases. This CDR3 has 17 residues. The germline V gene has CDR1 KGHDR and CDR2 SFDVKD. The CDR3 DNA is TGTGCCACCAGTGACCTCCGGTCGAGCGGGGAAAGAGATGAGCGGTTCTTC. Its translation is CATSDLRSSGERDERFF.

The rearrangement uses TRBV24-1 and TRBJ1-5; the D is unclear. V was cut by 3 bases and J by 2 bases, with 25 bases left in between. The CDR3 is 20 amino acids. From germline, CDR1 is KGHDR and CDR2 SFDVKD. In DNA, the CDR3 is TGTGCCACCAGTGATCAGGACTCCCAACCCCTAGATCGTGGCAATCAGCCCCAGCATTTT. It codes for CATSDQDSQPLDRGNQPQHF.

The rearrangement links TRBV7-9 to TRBJ2-3, with 15 bases aligning to TRBD2. J lost 2 bases, V lost 5 bases, and 8 bases had no gene match. The CDR3 runs 18 residues. The germline V gene has CDR1 SEHNR and CDR2 FQNEAQ (reference sequence). DNA of the CDR3: TGTGCCAGCAGCACCGGGACTAGCGGGAGGCTTGCCACAGATACGCAGTATTTT. Protein sequence: CASSTGTSGRLATDTQYF.

This clonotype has ten or more counts. The genes are TRBV12-3 or TRBV12-4 and TRBJ2-3; D gene unclear. The CDR3 is made up of 18 amino acids. Trimming took 3 bases from V and 0 from J, leaving 19 bases between them. CDR3 in amino acids: CASSFIGMLSASTDTQYF. The DNA of the CDR3 is TGTGCCAGCAGTTTCATAGGCATGCTATCAGCTAGCACAGATACGCAGTATTTT.

This clonotype was seen repeatedly, ten times or more. Germline is not matched at one junction end, which may reflect a read error. This sequence joins TRBV20-1 and TRBJ1-1, with D uncertain. Looked up from germline, CDR1 is DFQATT and CDR2 is SNEGSKA (reference sequence). CDR3 length equals 17 residues. CDR3 in amino acids: CSARDSGGLGLKTEAFF. The CDR3 nucleotides read TGCAGTGCTAGAGACTCGGGAGGTTTGGGATTGAAGACTGAAGCTTTCTTT.